These 20 T cell receptor beta chains were all obtained from the same sample, sequenced in a study of follicular helper T cells after annual influenza vaccination. The method was immunoSEQ multiplex PCR; TCRdb's version includes in-frame clones alone and lacks a portion of them. Among roughly 7,000 clones listed, approximately 88% were seen once. The time point denotes: 2015-2016 season, 7 days after influenza vaccination. Source: CXCR5+ CD38- circulating T follicular helper cells from blood, taken 7 days after influenza vaccination. Specified subset: circulating Tfh, non-naive CD4+CXCR5+PD-1+ (ICOS+CD38+ or ICOS-CD38-). These receptors came from an adult who received the influenza vaccine.

This rearrangement joins TRBV5-4 to TRBJ2-2; 11 positions match TRBD2. The ends lost 0 bases at V and 12 bases at J; junction bases unmatched: 13. This CDR3 spans 17 amino acids. Looked up from germline, CDR1 is SGHNT and CDR2 is YYREEE (reference sequence). This chain's CDR3 is CASSLAQSASGRIKLFF. The CDR3 DNA sequence: TGTGCCAGCAGCTTGGCCCAGTCGGCTAGCGGGAGGATCAAGCTGTTTTTT.

This clone was observed a few times. The chain recombines TRBV2 with TRBJ1-5; no firm D call. Trimming left V 3 bases short and J 3 bases short, with 12 bases between. The germline V gene encodes CDR1 SNHLY and CDR2 FYNNEI. CDR3 length equals 15 residues. In DNA form, the CDR3 reads TGTGCCAGCAGTGATTCGGACGGTTACAATCAGCCCCAGCATTTT. Translating gives CASSDSDGYNQPQHF. Looking up the rest from reference TRBV2 and TRBJ1-5 gives the full variable domain: EPEVTQTPSHQVTQMGQEVILRCVPISNHLYFYWYRQILGQKVEFLVSFYNNEISEKSEIFDDQFSVERPDGSNFTLKIRSTKLEDSAMYFCASSDSDGYNQPQHFGDGTRLSIL.

The chain employs TRBV19 and TRBJ1-1, with TRBD1 identical over 9 bases. Per the germline V gene, CDR1 is LNHDA and CDR2 is SQIVND (reference sequence). Trimming cost V 4 bases and J 4 bases; bases outside gene matches: 4. The CDR3 length is 14 residues. CDR3 DNA: TGTGCCAGTAGTAACAGGGGGCGGACCACTGAAGCTTTCTTT. It yields the protein CASSNRGRTTEAFF.

The genes are TRBV5-1 and TRBJ1-3; TRBD1 matches at 9 bases. CDR3 size: 20 residues. Germline-derived CDR1 and CDR2 are SGHRS and YFSETQ. V lost 0 bases, J lost 0 bases, and 13 bases stayed unmatched. The CDR3 nucleotides are TGCGCCAGCAGCTTGGGGGCCGGGACAGGGAAAGGAGTCTCTGGAAACACCATATATTTT. Translated: CASSLGAGTGKGVSGNTIYF.

The V gene is TRBV19, the J gene TRBJ1-2, with D unresolved. The CDR3 is made up of 16 amino acids. The germline V and J ends were trimmed by 5 bases and 1 base, with 17 bases remaining between them. The germline V gene has CDR1 LNHDA and CDR2 SQIVND (reference sequence). CDR3 protein: CASSVKGRLFNYGYTF. CDR3 bases: TGTGCCAGTAGTGTAAAAGGACGGCTCTTTAACTATGGCTACACCTTC.

Concerning this clone itself: One end of the junction is discordant with germline, which a read error may explain. The CDR3 DNA follows: TGCGCCAGCAGCCAAGTTCGCGCAGGGTCCTCCAATGAGCAGTTCTTC. Translating gives CASSQVRAGSSNEQFF. The chain links TRBV4-1 to TRBJ2-1; D is possibly TRBD1 (5 bases). The CDR3 has 16 amino acids. The germline V gene has CDR1 MGHRA and CDR2 YSYEKL.

The chain employs TRBV5-5 and TRBJ2-5; TRBD2 matches at 11 bases. Losses at the gene ends were 4 bases for V and 2 bases for J; bases not matched to a gene: 10. Germline V gene sequence: CDR1 SGHKS, CDR2 YYEKEE (reference sequence). The CDR3 covers 17 residues. CDR3 sequence (DNA): TGTGCCAGCAGCCTGACCGGACTAGCGGGTTTGCAAGAGACCCAGTACTTC. It translates to CASSLTGLAGLQETQYF.

The rearrangement links TRBV6-5 to TRBJ1-1; TRBD1 agrees at 7 bases. CDR3 size: 15 residues. V lost 0 bases, J lost 4 bases, and 5 bases stayed unmatched. Germline CDR1 MNHEY, CDR2 SVGAGI. CDR3 DNA: TGTGCCAGCAGTTACTCTACAGGGGCGAGCACTGAAGCTTTCTTT. Its protein product is CASSYSTGASTEAFF.

The V gene is TRBV5-8, the J gene TRBJ2-2; no clear D gene. This CDR3 is 12 amino acids long. Germline V gene data show CDR1 as SGHTS and CDR2 as YDEGEE. The V gene lost 2 bases and the J gene lost 4 bases, with 3 bases spanning the gap. As DNA, the CDR3 is TGTGCCAGCAGCTTAGCCACCGGGGAGCTGTTTTTT. Amino acid sequence: CASSLATGELFF.

The J gene is TRBJ2-3, the V gene TRBV10-2; D may match TRBD1 or TRBD2 (7 bases each). Trimming left V 7 bases short and J 1 base short, with 12 bases between. The CDR3 consists of 14 residues. Germline CDR1 is WSHSY and CDR2 is SAAADI. The CDR3 DNA reads TGCGCCAGCACTCAGGGGGGGGGCACAGATACGCAGTATTTT. It yields the protein CASTQGGGTDTQYF.

This clone was seen a handful of times. The chain is built from TRBV4-2 and TRBJ2-7, with D uncertain. The V end was cut by 0 bases, the J end by 3 bases, with 9 bases between. Germline CDR1 is LGHNA and CDR2 is YNFKEQ. The CDR3 is 14 amino acids. The CDR3 coding sequence is TGTGCCAGCAGCCAAGATTTGCTTGACTACGAGCAGTACTTC. This encodes CASSQDLLDYEQYF.

This clone came up a few times. This chain links TRBV2 with TRBJ1-5; 9 bases match TRBD1. The CDR3 spans 13 residues. V shed 8 bases and J 5 bases; nucleotides not matched to a gene: 4. The germline gives CDR1 SNHLY, CDR2 FYNNEI. The CDR3 nucleotides read TGTGCCAGCGGATGGACAGGGGATCAGCCCCAGCATTTT. Translation gives CASGWTGDQPQHF.

The rearrangement joins TRBV18 to TRBJ2-6, with TRBD1 matching over 10 bases. V shed 3 bases and J 2 bases; nucleotides not matched to a gene: 1. The germline CDR1 and CDR2 sequences are KGHSH and LQKENI. The CDR3 has 16 residues. CDR3 residues: CASSPGTGAGANVLTF. In DNA, the CDR3 is TGTGCCAGCTCACCCGGGACAGGGGCTGGGGCCAACGTCCTGACTTTC.

V is TRBV15 and J is TRBJ2-7; a possible D gene is TRBD1 (6 bases). The germline V gene encodes CDR1 LNHNV and CDR2 YYDKDF (reference sequence). The CDR3 contains 16 residues. The V gene lost 2 bases and the J gene lost 0 bases, with 14 bases spanning the gap. This chain's CDR3 is CATSRSRTAGSYEQYF. Written as DNA, the CDR3 is TGTGCCACCAGCAGATCCCGGACAGCAGGCTCCTACGAGCAGTACTTC. Full variable domain (missing parts from reference TRBV15 and TRBJ2-7): DAMVIQNPRYQVTQFGKPVTLSCSQTLNHNVMYWYQQKSSQAPKLLFHYYDKDFNNEADTPDNFQSRRPNTSFCFLDIRSPGLGDTAMYLCATSRSRTAGSYEQYFGPGTRLTVT.

The V gene is TRBV30, the J gene TRBJ1-1; D unresolved. CDR1 is GTSNPN and CDR2 is SVGIG in the germline V gene (reference sequence). V lost 0 bases and J 1 base, leaving 12 bases between the germline ends. CDR3 length equals 15 residues. The DNA for the CDR3 is TGTGCCTGGAGTGTAGTCCGGGTGACGAACACTGAAGCTTTCTTT. Translated, it gives CAWSVVRVTNTEAFF.

This clone was observed a single time. The chain is built from TRBV27 and TRBJ1-1, with a possible D match to TRBD1 (5 bases). CDR3 length: 16 amino acids. CDR1 MNHEY and CDR2 SMNVEV come from the germline V gene (reference sequence). The V end lost 4 bases, the J end lost 6 bases, and 21 bases lay between the germline ends. The CDR3 nucleotides are TGTGCCAGCAGTTCCAATGCGCGGGGGGAAAGGGCTGAAGCTTTCTTT. Translating gives CASSSNARGERAEAFF.

The genes are TRBV28 and TRBJ1-2, with 9 bases matching TRBD1. This CDR3 is built from 16 residues. CDR1 is MDHEN, CDR2 SYDVKM, per germline. The V gene end was trimmed by 7 bases and the J gene end by 4 bases; junction bases not matched to a gene: 13. CDR3 region: CASTSIPGQGRYGYTF. CDR3 sequence (DNA): TGTGCCAGCACTTCAATCCCGGGACAGGGTCGCTATGGCTACACCTTC.

The rearrangement links TRBV5-1 to TRBJ1-1; no firm D call. The germline V and J ends were trimmed by 2 bases and 3 bases, with 14 bases remaining between them. Germline CDR1 is SGHRS and CDR2 is YFSETQ. The CDR3 length is 15 residues. CDR3 sequence: CASSFTGNGDTEAFF. In DNA form, the CDR3 reads TGCGCCAGCAGCTTCACCGGGAACGGGGACACTGAAGCTTTCTTT.

The chain employs TRBV28 and TRBJ1-3, with D tentatively TRBD1 (5 bases). Trimming cost V 2 bases and J 2 bases, with 7 bases left between them. The CDR3 contains 14 residues. CDR1 MDHEN and CDR2 SYDVKM come from the germline V gene. The CDR3: CASSLVGAGNTIYF. The DNA of the CDR3 is TGTGCCAGCAGTTTAGTAGGGGCTGGAAACACCATATATTTT.

V gene TRBV30 combines with J gene TRBJ1-5; no clear D. Germline CDR1 and CDR2: GTSNPN and SVGIG (reference sequence). The CDR3 totals 13 residues. Deletions cut 1 base from V and 4 bases from J, with 8 bases between. CDR3 sequence reads: CAWSGQGNQPQHF. DNA of the CDR3: TGTGCCTGGAGTGGACAAGGAAATCAGCCCCAGCATTTT.